This T cell receptor beta chain appears in the sequencing data of a study of metastatic and nonmetastatic thyroid tumors. Study information: Repertoire comparisons spanned blood and tumor or nodule tissue from malignant and benign thyroid patients. General study points: It was reported that TCR beta diversity was significantly higher in malignant thyroid tumors than benign nodules, in blood and tumor.

This CDR3 comprises 14 residues. The germline V gene encodes CDR1 ENHRY and CDR2 SYGVKD. V shed 8 bases and J 2 bases; nucleotides not matched to a gene: 6. This clone was observed a handful of times. Its antigen is not known. Original processing notes: For papillary thyroid cancer, a distant-metastasis classifier was constructed from CDR3 differences observed across clinicopathological groups. TCRdb re-analyzed the PCR reads using MiXCR. TCRdb's processing, not the authors' own work, is the source of the V and J calls. The table lists 6,500 to 8,500 clones, about 22% of them singletons. Every patient was untreated before thyroid surgery.

This TCR was sampled from a female donor with papillary thyroid cancer or a benign thyroid nodule (not recorded which). Some clones in this sample may be carry-over from other donors' samples. The rearrangement links TRBV10-3 to TRBJ2-3; 8 positions match TRBD2. Sequenced sample: tumor tissue. CDR3 DNA sequence: TGTGCCATCTCACGGGGGGGTCCCACAGATACGCAGTATTTT. This translates into CAISRGGPTDTQYF.